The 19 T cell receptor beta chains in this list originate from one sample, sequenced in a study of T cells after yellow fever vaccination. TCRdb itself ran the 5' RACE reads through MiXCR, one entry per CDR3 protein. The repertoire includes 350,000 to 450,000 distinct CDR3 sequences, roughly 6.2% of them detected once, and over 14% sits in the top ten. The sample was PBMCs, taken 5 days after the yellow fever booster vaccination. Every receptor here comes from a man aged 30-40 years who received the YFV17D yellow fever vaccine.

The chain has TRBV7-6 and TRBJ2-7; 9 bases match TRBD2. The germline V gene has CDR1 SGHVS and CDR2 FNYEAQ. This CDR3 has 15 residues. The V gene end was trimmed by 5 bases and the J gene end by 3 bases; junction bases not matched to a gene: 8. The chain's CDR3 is CASSQIAGVGYEQYF. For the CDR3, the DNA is TGTGCCAGCAGCCAAATAGCGGGAGTGGGCTACGAGCAGTACTTC.

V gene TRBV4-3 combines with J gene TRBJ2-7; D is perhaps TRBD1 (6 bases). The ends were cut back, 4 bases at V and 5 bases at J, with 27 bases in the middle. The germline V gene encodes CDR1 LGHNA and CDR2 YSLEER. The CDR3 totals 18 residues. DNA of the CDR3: TGCGCCAGCAGCCCCGGGGTGGGGGCCAAGTCAGCGGACAACGAGCAGTACTTC. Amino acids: CASSPGVGAKSADNEQYF.

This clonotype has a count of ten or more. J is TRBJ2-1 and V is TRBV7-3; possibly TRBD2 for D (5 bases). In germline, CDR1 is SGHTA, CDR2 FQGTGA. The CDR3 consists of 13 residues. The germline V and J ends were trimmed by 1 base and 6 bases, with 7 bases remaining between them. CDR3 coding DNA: TGTGCCAGCAGCTTAAATAGCGCCAATGAGCAGTTCTTC. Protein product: CASSLNSANEQFF.

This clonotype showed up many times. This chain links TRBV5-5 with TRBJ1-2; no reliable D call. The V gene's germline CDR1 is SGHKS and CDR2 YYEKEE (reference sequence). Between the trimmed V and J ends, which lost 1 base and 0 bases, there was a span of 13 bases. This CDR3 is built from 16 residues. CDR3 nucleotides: TGTGCCAGCAGCTTGTTCGGGCGCGAAGCTAACTATGGCTACACCTTC. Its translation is CASSLFGREANYGYTF. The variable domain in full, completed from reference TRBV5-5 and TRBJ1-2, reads DAGVTQSPTHLIKTRGQQVTLRCSPISGHKSVSWYQQVLGQGPQFIFQYYEKEERGRGNFPDRFSARQFPNYSSELNVNALLLGDSALYLCASSLFGREANYGYTFGSGTRLTVV.

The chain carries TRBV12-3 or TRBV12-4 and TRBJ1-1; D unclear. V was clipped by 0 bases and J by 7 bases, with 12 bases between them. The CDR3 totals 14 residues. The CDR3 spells CASSLAPVSIEAFF. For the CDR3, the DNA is TGTGCCAGCAGTTTAGCGCCAGTTTCGATTGAAGCTTTCTTT.

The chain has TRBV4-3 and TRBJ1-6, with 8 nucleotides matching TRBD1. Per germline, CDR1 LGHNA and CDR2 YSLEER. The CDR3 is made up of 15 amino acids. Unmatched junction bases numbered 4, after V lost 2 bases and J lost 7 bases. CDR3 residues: CASSQRDRTNSPLHF. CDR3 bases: TGCGCCAGCAGCCAACGGGACAGGACAAATTCACCCCTCCACTTT.

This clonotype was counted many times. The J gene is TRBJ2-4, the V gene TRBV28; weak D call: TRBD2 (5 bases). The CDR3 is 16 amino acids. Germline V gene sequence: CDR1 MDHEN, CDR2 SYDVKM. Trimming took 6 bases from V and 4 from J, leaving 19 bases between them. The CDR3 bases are TGTGCCAGCAGGACCCCAGGAGGAACTAGTAAAAACATTCAGTACTTC. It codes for CASRTPGGTSKNIQYF.

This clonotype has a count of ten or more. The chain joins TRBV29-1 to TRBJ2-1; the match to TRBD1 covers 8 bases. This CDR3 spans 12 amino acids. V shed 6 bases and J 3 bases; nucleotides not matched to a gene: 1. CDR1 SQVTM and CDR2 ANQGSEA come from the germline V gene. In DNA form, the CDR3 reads TGCAGCGTCGACAGGGGCTACAATGAGCAGTTCTTC. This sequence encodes CSVDRGYNEQFF.

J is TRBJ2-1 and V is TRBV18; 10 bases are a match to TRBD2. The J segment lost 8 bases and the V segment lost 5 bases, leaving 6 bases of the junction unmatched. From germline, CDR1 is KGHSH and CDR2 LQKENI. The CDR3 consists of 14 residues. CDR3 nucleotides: TGTGCCAGCTCAGTGGGGACTAGCGTGGATGAGCAGTTCTTC. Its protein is CASSVGTSVDEQFF.

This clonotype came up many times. CDR3 protein: CASSLLTGDSYEQYF. As DNA, the CDR3 is TGCGCCAGCAGCTTACTGACAGGTGACTCCTACGAGCAGTACTTC. This chain connects TRBV5-1 to TRBJ2-7; tentatively, D is TRBD1 (6 bases). This CDR3 spans 15 amino acids. Germline lookup yields CDR1 SGHRS and CDR2 YFSETQ. V was pared by 2 bases and J by 0 bases, with 12 bases between. Together with reference TRBV5-1 and TRBJ2-7, the CDR3 gives the full variable domain: KAGVTQTPRYLIKTRGQQVTLSCSPISGHRSVSWYQQTPGQGLQFLFEYFSETQRNKGNFPGRFSGRQFSNSRSEMNVSTLELGDSALYLCASSLLTGDSYEQYFGPGTRLTVT.

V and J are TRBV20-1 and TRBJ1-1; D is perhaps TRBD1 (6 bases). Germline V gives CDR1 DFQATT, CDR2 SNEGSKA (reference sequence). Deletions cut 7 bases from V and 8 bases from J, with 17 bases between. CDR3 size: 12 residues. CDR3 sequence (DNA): TGCAGTGTCGCGGCGTCAGGGGCCGAAGCTTTCTTT. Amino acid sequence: CSVAASGAEAFF.

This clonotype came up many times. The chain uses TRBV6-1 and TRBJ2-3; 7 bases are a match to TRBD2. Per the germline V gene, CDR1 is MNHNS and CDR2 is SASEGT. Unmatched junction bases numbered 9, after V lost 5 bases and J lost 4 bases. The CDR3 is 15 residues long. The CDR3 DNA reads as TGTGCCAGCAGTACGCCGGGAGGAGGAGCAGATACGCAGTATTTT. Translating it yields CASSTPGGGADTQYF.

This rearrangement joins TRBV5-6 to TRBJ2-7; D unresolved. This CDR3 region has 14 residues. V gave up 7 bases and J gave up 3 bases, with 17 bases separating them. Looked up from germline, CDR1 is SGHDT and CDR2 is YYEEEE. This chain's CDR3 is CASGSGHLNYEQYF. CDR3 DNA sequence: TGTGCCAGCGGCTCTGGGCACCTCAACTACGAGCAGTACTTC.

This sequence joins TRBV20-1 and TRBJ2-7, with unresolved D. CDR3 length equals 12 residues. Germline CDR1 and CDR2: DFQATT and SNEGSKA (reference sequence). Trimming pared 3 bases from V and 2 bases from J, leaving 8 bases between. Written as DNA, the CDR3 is TGCAGTGCTAGCTCGGATACCTACGAGCAGTACTTC. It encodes CSASSDTYEQYF.

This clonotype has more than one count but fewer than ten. CDR3 nucleotide sequence: TGCGCCAGCAGCCAATCCCTGATCGGGAACGAGCAGTACTTC. It codes for CASSQSLIGNEQYF. The chain employs TRBV4-3 and TRBJ2-7; D possibly corresponds to TRBD2 (5 bases). Trimming pared 2 bases from V and 5 bases from J, leaving 13 bases between. The CDR3 consists of 14 residues. The germline CDR1 and CDR2 sequences are LGHNA and YSLEER.

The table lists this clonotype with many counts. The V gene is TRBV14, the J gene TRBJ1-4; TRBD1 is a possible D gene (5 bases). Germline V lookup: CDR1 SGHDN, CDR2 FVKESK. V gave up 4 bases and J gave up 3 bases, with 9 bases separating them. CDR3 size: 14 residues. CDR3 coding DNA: TGTGCCAGCAGCCCCGGGGCACCTAATGAAAAACTGTTTTTT. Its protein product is CASSPGAPNEKLFF.

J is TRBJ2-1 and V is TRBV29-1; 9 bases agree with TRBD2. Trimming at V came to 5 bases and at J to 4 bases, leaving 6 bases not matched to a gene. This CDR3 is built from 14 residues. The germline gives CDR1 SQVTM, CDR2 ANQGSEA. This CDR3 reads CSVRASGTYNEQFF. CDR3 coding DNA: TGCAGCGTTCGGGCTAGCGGGACGTACAATGAGCAGTTCTTC.

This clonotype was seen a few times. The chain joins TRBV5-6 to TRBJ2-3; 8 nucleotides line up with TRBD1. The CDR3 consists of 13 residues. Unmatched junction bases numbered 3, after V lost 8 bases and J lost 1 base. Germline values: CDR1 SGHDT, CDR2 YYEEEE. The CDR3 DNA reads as TGTGCCAGTTTGACAGGGGGCACAGATACGCAGTATTTT. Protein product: CASLTGGTDTQYF. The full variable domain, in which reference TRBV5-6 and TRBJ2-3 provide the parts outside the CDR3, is DAGVTQSPTHLIKTRGQQVTLRCSPKSGHDTVSWYQQALGQGPQFIFQYYEEEERQRGNFPDRFSGHQFPNYSSELNVNALLLGDSALYLCASLTGGTDTQYFGPGTRLTVL.

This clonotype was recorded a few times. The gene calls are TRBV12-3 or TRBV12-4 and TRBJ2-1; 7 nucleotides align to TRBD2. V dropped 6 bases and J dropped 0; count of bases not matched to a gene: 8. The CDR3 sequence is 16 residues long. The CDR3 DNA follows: TGTGCCAGCAGCAATAGCGGGCCGAGCTCCTACAATGAGCAGTTCTTC. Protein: CASSNSGPSSYNEQFF.